The clone carrying this T cell receptor beta chain was detected once. PCR amplification relied on 60 Vbeta primers (plus 13 Jbeta primers). Generated by immunoSEQ multiplex PCR, the TCRdb table keeps only in-frame clones and is missing some. The table shows about 140,000 clones, with 80% occurring only once. The data derive from a study of cytomegalovirus exposure and HLA in healthy donors. Trimming shortened V by 5 bases and J by 1 base, and 8 bases separated the two germline ends. The CDR3 is 13 amino acids. Germline assignment: CDR1 SEHNR and CDR2 FQNEAQ (reference sequence). This chain connects TRBV7-9 to TRBJ1-1; a possible D gene is TRBD1 (6 bases). Sequenced sample: PBMCs. The TCR sequence derives from a man aged 25-45 years in good health and CMV-seronegative. CDR3 amino acids: CASSRGQNTEAFF. The CDR3 DNA is TGTGCCAGCAGCCGGGGACAGAACACTGAAGCTTTCTTT. Full variable domain (rest looked up from reference TRBV7-9 and TRBJ1-1): DTGVSQNPRHKITKRGQNVTFRCDPISEHNRLYWYRQTLGQGPEFLTYFQNEAQLEKSRLLSDRFSAERPKGSFSTLEIQRTEQGDSAMYLCASSRGQNTEAFFGQGTRLTVV.